This paragraph reports one T cell receptor beta chain. This sample is drawn from a study of cytomegalovirus exposure and HLA in healthy donors. Both 60 Vbeta primers and 13 Jbeta primers went into the PCR. Methods used by the authors: Roughly 11 million shared chains were among the 60 million to 80 million unique TCR beta chains that a later analysis counted. Generated by immunoSEQ multiplex PCR, the TCRdb table keeps only in-frame clones and is missing some. Clonal size and the V and J genes are those of that table, whereas D and trimming came from the DNA. The repertoire holds fewer than 300,000 clones, with 75% to 90% as singletons. All the people who gave samples were healthy bone marrow donors. This TCR came from a man aged 35-49 years in good health and CMV-seropositive. Sequencing input: PBMCs.

CDR3 bases: TGTGCCAGCAGCACCAGGGACAGGGAGGGGCCTGAAGCTTTCTTT. Protein product: CASSTRDREGPEAFF. The rearrangement links TRBV7-6 to TRBJ1-1, with TRBD1 identical over 9 bases. After removal of 5 bases from V and 6 bases from J, the junction contained 10 bases not matched to a gene. Germline V gives CDR1 SGHVS, CDR2 FNYEAQ. There are 15 residues in the CDR3.